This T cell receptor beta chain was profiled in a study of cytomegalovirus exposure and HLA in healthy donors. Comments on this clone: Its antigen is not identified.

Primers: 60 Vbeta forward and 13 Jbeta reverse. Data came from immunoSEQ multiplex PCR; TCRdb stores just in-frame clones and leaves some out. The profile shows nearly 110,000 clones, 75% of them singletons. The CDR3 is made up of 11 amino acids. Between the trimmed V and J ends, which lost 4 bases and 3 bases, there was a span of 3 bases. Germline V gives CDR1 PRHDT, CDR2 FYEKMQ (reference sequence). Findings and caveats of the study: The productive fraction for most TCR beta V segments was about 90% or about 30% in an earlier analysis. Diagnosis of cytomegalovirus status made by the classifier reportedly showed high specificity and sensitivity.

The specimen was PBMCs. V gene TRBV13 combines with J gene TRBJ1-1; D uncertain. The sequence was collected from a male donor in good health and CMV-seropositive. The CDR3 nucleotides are TGTGCCAGCAGCTCGGACACTGAAGCTTTCTTT. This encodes CASSSDTEAFF.